This T cell receptor (beta chain) came from a study of T-cell reconstitution after alpha-beta-depleted transplantation in children. Unique molecular identifiers tagged the TCRbeta library. TCRdb independently ran MiXCR on the PCR reads; one entry per CDR3 protein. The profile covers hundreds of thousands of distinct CDR3 sequences, with roughly 14% appearing a single time and 0.75% to 0.85% taken by the ten largest. CDR3 length: 16 residues. Germline V lookup: CDR1 DFQATT, CDR2 SNEGSKA (reference sequence). V shed 8 bases, J shed 0 bases, and the junction held 13 bases outside the gene matches. This specimen was PBMCs, taken before TCRalphabeta/CD19-depleted stem cell transplant. The clonotype was recovered from a girl aged 2-10 years with congenital amegakaryocytic thrombocytopenia, due to receive a stem cell transplant. This chain joins TRBV20-1 and TRBJ2-1; TRBD2 matches at 7 bases. CDR3 residues: CSSVEELASSYNEQFF. The CDR3, as DNA: TGCAGTTCCGTAGAAGAACTAGCGAGCTCCTACAATGAGCAGTTCTTC.